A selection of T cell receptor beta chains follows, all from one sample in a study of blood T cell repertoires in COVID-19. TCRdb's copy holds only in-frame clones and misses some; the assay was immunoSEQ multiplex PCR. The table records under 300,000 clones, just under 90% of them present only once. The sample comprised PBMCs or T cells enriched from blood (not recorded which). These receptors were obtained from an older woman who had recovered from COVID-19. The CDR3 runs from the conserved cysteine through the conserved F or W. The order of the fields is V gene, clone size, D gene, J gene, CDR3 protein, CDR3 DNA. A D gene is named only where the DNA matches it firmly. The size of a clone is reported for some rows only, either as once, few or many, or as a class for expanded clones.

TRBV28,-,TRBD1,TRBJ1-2,CASSRQGPNYGYTF,TGTGCCAGCAGCCGACAGGGTCCGAACTATGGCTACACCTTC
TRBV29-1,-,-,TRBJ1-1,CSVDWPNRLEAFF,TGCAGCGTTGATTGGCCGAACCGTCTTGAAGCTTTCTTT
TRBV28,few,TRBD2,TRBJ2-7,CASSLVLAGVGEQYF,TGTGCCAGCAGTTTAGTCCTAGCGGGAGTGGGAGAGCAGTACTTC
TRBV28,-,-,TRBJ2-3,CASSTTGGVSDTQYF,TGTGCCAGCAGTACTACCGGGGGAGTTTCAGATACGCAGTATTTT
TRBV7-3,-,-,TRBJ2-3,CASSLTRGTPDTQYF,TGTGCCAGCAGCTTAACTCGCGGGACGCCAGATACGCAGTATTTT
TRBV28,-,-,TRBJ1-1,CASSLLDGNTEAFF,TGTGCCAGCAGTTTACTAGACGGGAACACTGAAGCTTTCTTT
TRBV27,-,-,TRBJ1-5,CASSFLVGQPQHF,TGTGCCAGCAGTTTTCTGGTCGGTCAGCCCCAGCATTTT
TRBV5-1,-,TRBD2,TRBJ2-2,CASSSVAGAKTGELFF,TGCGCCAGCAGCTCGGTCGCGGGAGCAAAGACCGGGGAGCTGTTTTTT
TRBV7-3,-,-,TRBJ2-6,CASSKWGHLSGANVLTF,TGTGCCAGCAGCAAATGGGGGCACTTGTCTGGGGCCAACGTCCTGACTTTC
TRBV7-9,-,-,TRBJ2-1,CASSFSSLSGTQFF,TGTGCCAGCAGCTTTAGCTCATTGTCGGGGACTCAGTTCTTC
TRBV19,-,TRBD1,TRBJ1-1,CASSQGALMNTEAFF,TGTGCCAGTAGTCAGGGGGCCCTGATGAACACTGAAGCTTTCTTT
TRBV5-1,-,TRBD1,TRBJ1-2,CASSSAGGEFGYGYTF,TGCGCCAGCAGCTCGGCAGGGGGCGAGTTTGGCTATGGCTACACCTTC
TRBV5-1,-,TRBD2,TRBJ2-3,CASSLVLAGGQDTQYF,TGCGCCAGCAGCTTGGTCCTAGCGGGGGGGCAAGATACGCAGTATTTT
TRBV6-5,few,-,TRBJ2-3,CASSYIQGSSDTQYF,TGTGCCAGCAGTTACATCCAGGGAAGTTCGGATACGCAGTATTTT
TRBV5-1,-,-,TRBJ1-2,CASISGDGYTF,TGCGCCAGCATTTCCGGGGATGGCTACACCTTC
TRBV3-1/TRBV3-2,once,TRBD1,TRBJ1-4,CASGQGFDEKLFF,TGTGCCAGCGGACAGGGGTTTGATGAAAAACTGTTTTTT
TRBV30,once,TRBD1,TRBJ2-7,CAWSRQGARNEQYF,TGTGCCTGGAGTAGACAGGGGGCGCGGAACGAGCAGTACTTC
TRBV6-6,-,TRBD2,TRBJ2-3,CASSHPGTSSTDTQYF,TGTGCCAGCAGTCACCCCGGGACTAGCAGCACAGATACGCAGTATTTT
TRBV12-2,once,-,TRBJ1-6,CASRLRGQPHSPLHF,TGTGCAAGTCGCTTGAGGGGACAGCCACATTCACCCCTCCACTTT
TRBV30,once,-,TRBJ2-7,CAWRPGDLYLFTYEQYF,TGTGCCTGGAGGCCAGGGGACCTTTATTTATTCACCTACGAGCAGTACTTC
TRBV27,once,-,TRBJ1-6,CASSLSPDRLRSPLHF,TGTGCCAGCAGTTTATCCCCTGACAGGTTAAGGTCACCCCTCCACTTT
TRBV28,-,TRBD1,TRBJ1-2,CASTLGTGTYGYTF,TGTGCCAGCACCCTCGGGACAGGCACCTATGGCTACACCTTC
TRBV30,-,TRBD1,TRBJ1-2,CAWETGGYGYTF,TGTGCCTGGGAAACAGGGGGCTATGGCTACACCTTC
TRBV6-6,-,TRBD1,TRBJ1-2,CASSLWDREHYGYTF,TGTGCCAGCAGCCTCTGGGACAGGGAACACTATGGCTACACCTTC
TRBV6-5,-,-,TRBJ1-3,CASSTDYVPGNTIYF,TGTGCCAGCAGTACAGACTACGTACCTGGAAACACCATATATTTT
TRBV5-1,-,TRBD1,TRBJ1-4,CASSRGQGHEKLFF,TGCGCCAGCAGTCGGGGACAGGGACATGAAAAACTGTTTTTT
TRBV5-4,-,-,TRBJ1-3,CASSLQGSGNTIYF,TGTGCCAGCAGCTTGCAGGGTTCGGGAAACACCATATATTTT